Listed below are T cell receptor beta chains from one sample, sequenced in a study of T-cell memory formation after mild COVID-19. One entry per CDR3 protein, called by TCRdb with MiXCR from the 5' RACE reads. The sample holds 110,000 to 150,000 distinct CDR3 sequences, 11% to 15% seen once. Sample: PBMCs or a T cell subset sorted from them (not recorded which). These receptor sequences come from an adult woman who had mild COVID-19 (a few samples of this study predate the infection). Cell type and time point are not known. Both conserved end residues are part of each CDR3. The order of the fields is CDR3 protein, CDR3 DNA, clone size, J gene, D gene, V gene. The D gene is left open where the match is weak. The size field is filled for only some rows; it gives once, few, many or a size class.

CASRTSGRTNTGELFF	TGTGCCAGCAGGACTAGCGGGAGGACGAACACCGGGGAGCTGTTTTTT	NA	TRBJ2-2	TRBD2	TRBV12-3/TRBV12-4
CASSVAQRNTGELFF	TGTGCCAGCAGCGTAGCTCAACGGAACACCGGGGAGCTGTTTTTT	few	TRBJ2-2	NA	TRBV9
CASSQAGEVNEQYF	TGTGCCAGCAGCCAAGCGGGAGAGGTTAACGAGCAGTACTTC	NA	TRBJ2-7	NA	TRBV4-2
CASSFRQGGSNQPQHF	TGTGCCAGCAGTTTTCGTCAGGGGGGAAGCAATCAGCCCCAGCATTTT	NA	TRBJ1-5	TRBD1	TRBV27
CASSPGQGGNIQYF	TGTGCCAGCAGCCCCGGACAGGGCGGAAACATTCAGTACTTC	NA	TRBJ2-4	TRBD1	TRBV7-6
CATSRAFSPLEAFF	TGTGCCACCAGCAGAGCCTTTAGTCCCCTCGAGGCTTTCTTT	few	TRBJ1-1	NA	TRBV15
CASSKGQGAYEQYF	TGTGCCAGCAGCAAGGGACAGGGGGCCTACGAGCAGTACTTC	few	TRBJ2-7	TRBD1	TRBV7-6
CASSPRGSPPQETQYF	TGTGCCAGCAGCCCCCGAGGTAGTCCGCCTCAAGAGACCCAGTACTTC	NA	TRBJ2-5	NA	TRBV6-5
CASSLGRGNTIYF	TGTGCCAGCAGCTTGGGTCGGGGAAACACCATATATTTT	few	TRBJ1-3	NA	TRBV5-6
CASSAPGTSGHNEQFF	TGTGCCAGCAGTGCCCCCGGGACTAGCGGGCACAATGAGCAGTTCTTC	few	TRBJ2-1	TRBD2	TRBV12-3/TRBV12-4
CASSQDIWAGWNTEAFF	TGTGCCAGCAGCCAAGACATCTGGGCAGGGTGGAACACTGAAGCTTTCTTT	NA	TRBJ1-1	NA	TRBV3-1
CQPSRARDWVPSTWGNQPQHF	TGCCAACCTTCAAGGGCTAGAGATTGGGTACCCAGCACATGGGGCAATCAGCCCCAGCATTTT	few	TRBJ1-5	NA	TRBV20-1
CASSESTSGFYNEQFF	TGTGCCAGCAGTGAATCCACTAGCGGGTTCTACAATGAGCAGTTCTTC	few	TRBJ2-1	TRBD2	TRBV25-1
CASSPPRGDQHF	TGTGCCAGCAGCCCGCCGAGGGGGGACCAGCATTTT	NA	TRBJ1-5	NA	TRBV7-9
CASSLESIYEQYF	TGCGCCAGCAGCTTGGAGTCAATCTACGAGCAGTACTTC	few	TRBJ2-7	NA	TRBV5-1
CASSQGLAGSMDEQFF	TGCGCCAGCAGCCAAGGACTAGCGGGGTCAATGGATGAGCAGTTCTTC	NA	TRBJ2-1	TRBD2	TRBV4-3
CSARAPGSYYEQYF	TGCAGTGCTAGGGCCCCTGGGTCGTACTACGAGCAGTACTTC	NA	TRBJ2-7	NA	TRBV20-1
CASSSLGLAGYNEQFF	TGTGCCAGCAGCTCCTTAGGACTAGCGGGCTACAATGAGCAGTTCTTC	few	TRBJ2-1	TRBD2	TRBV13
CSAREGGTGYTEAFF	TGCAGTGCTAGAGAGGGGGGGACAGGGTACACTGAAGCTTTCTTT	few	TRBJ1-1	TRBD1	TRBV20-1
CASSNQGVGEKLFF	TGCGCCAGCAGCAATCAGGGTGTAGGCGAAAAACTGTTTTTT	few	TRBJ1-4	NA	TRBV5-1
CASSPTTSDPYEQYF	TGTGCCAGCAGTCCGACGACTAGCGACCCCTACGAGCAGTACTTC	many	TRBJ2-7	TRBD2	TRBV6-5
CASSWGNQPQHF	TGTGCCAGCAGTTGGGGGAATCAGCCCCAGCATTTT	many	TRBJ1-5	NA	TRBV12-3/TRBV12-4
CATSDRRGEQFF	TGTGCCACCAGTGACCGCCGTGGGGAGCAGTTCTTC	many	TRBJ2-1	NA	TRBV24-1
CASVDGSSYNEQFF	TGTGCCAGCGTGGACGGTAGCTCCTACAATGAGCAGTTCTTC	once	TRBJ2-1	NA	TRBV2
CSAREQGNTEAFF	TGCAGTGCTAGAGAACAGGGGAACACTGAAGCTTTCTTT	NA	TRBJ1-1	NA	TRBV20-1
CASSLSPDLSSGYTF	TGCGCCAGCAGCTTGAGCCCAGACCTCTCCTCTGGCTACACCTTC	few	TRBJ1-2	NA	TRBV5-1
CASSSAYSYEQYF	TGTGCCAGCAGTTCGGCCTATTCCTACGAGCAGTACTTC	NA	TRBJ2-7	NA	TRBV27
CASSEFRGFQETQYF	TGTGCCAGCAGTGAATTCAGGGGTTTCCAAGAGACCCAGTACTTC	NA	TRBJ2-5	NA	TRBV2